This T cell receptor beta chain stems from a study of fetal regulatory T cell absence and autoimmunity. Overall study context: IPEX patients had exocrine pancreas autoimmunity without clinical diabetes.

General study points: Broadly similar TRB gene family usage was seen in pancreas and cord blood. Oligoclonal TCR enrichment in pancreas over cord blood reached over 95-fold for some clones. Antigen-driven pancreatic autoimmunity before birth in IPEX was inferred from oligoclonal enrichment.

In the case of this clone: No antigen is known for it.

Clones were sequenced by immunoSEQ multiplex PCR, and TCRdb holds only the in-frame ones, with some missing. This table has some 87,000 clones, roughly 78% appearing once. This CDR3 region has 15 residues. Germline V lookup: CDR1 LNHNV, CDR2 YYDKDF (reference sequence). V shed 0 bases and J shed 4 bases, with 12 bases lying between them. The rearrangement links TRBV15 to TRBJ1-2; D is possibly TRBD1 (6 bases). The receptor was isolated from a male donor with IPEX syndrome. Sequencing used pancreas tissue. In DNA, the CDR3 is TGTGCCACCAGCAGAGATCCGGACAGTCCCTATGGCTACACCTTC. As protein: CATSRDPDSPYGYTF. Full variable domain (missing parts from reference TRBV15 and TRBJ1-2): DAMVIQNPRYQVTQFGKPVTLSCSQTLNHNVMYWYQQKSSQAPKLLFHYYDKDFNNEADTPDNFQSRRPNTSFCFLDIRSPGLGDTAMYLCATSRDPDSPYGYTFGSGTRLTVV.